This T cell receptor (beta chain) is from a study of cytomegalovirus exposure and HLA in healthy donors. The PCR was carried out with 60 Vbeta primers and 13 Jbeta primers. Generated by immunoSEQ multiplex PCR, the TCRdb table keeps only in-frame clones and is missing some. The sample lists roughly 200,000 clones, around 88% occurring once. The CDR3 spans 14 residues. V shed 4 bases and J shed 1 base, with 10 bases lying between them. CDR1 and CDR2 (germline): LGHNT, FRNRAP. Sequencing input: PBMCs. The chain has TRBV12-5 and TRBJ1-1; a weak D match, TRBD1 (5 bases). The TCR was taken from a man aged 40-55 years in good health and CMV-seropositive. This CDR3 is CASGSFQGNTEAFF. DNA of the CDR3: TGTGCTAGTGGTTCCTTCCAGGGGAACACTGAAGCTTTCTTT.